This T cell receptor (beta chain) comes out of a study of T cells after yellow fever vaccination. TCRdb re-analysed the 5' RACE reads in MiXCR, keeping a single row per CDR3 protein. The table records approximately 510,000 distinct CDR3 sequences, 21% of them present only once. This clonotype was counted a few times. Its antigen is not identified. CDR3 length equals 13 residues. The V gene lost 3 bases and the J gene lost 5 bases, with 10 bases spanning the gap. Germline CDR1 is SNHLY and CDR2 is FYNNEI. Whole-study findings and limits: Booster samples showed a return of most primary-vaccination clones (about 96% CD4, around 88% CD8).

The clonotype originates from a man in his late teens or twenties who received the YFV17D yellow fever vaccine. The chain employs TRBV2 and TRBJ2-5; TRBD1 might be the D (5 bases). The material was PBMCs, obtained approximately 20 days after the first yellow fever vaccination. This CDR3 reads CASSDSGKETQYF. Written as DNA, the CDR3 is TGTGCCAGCAGTGATTCAGGGAAGGAGACCCAGTACTTC.